This TCR beta chain was documented in a study of identifying expanded T cells in peripheral blood (dated by TCRdb to between 2017 and 2020). Regarding the study in general: Technical replicates were generated by sequencing separate aliquots of the same genomic DNA pool, and four replicates were compared pairwise. Broad study findings and their caveats: It was expected by the authors that biological variance in healthy repertoires might increase further over much longer intervals, such as months to years. Variance in clone template counts between approximately 2-week samples significantly increased with total template count across all healthy donors. The binomial model flagged roughly 1.3 differentially abundant clones between technical replicates but 15 to 17 over two weeks and 19 over about four weeks. Across all healthy-donor time intervals, the beta-binomial model significantly cut both the number of clones called differentially abundant and the false-positive rate.

TCRbeta CDR3 regions were profiled with the immunoSEQ Assay using bias-controlled multiplex PCR amplification of genomic DNA. The original methods were these. The absolute abundance of each unique TCRbeta CDR3 region was quantified after sequences were collapsed and filtered. Two models were used to test differential abundance: a binomial model (Fisher-equivalent) and a beta-binomial model that adds time-dependent variance fitted from healthy donors. Clones with fewer than 5 combined templates were removed, and differential abundance was called for clones with a Benjamini-Hochberg FDR below 0.01. In the beta-binomial model, variance was expressed as a function of the total template count across the two samples, in the form v = (b*log(k)+a)^2. The clones in this table, taken by TCRdb from immuneACCESS, are in-frame only. Not every clone is retained; where verified, under half of the shortfall comes from an unresolved V gene, and the cause of the rest is unknown. The D gene and trimming were derived from the DNA, and the V and J assignments and clone size from that table. The sample contains more than 45,000 clones, approximately 89% of them found a single time. Together, the top ten hold about 3.8% of the sample.

Based on the germline V gene, the CDR1 and CDR2 sequences are KGHSH and LQKENI. The CDR3 covers 12 residues, taking in both the cysteine and the phenylalanine. The read is trimmed to its CDR3 DNA, 36 bases read in frame from base 1. V and J are trimmed by 3 bases and 6 bases, and the gene matches miss 1 base of the junction. No immune events such as infections were documented for the healthy donors during the collection period. To calibrate time-dependent variance in a beta-binomial model of T-cell clone differential abundance, blood repertoires from healthy donors were used as a training cohort. The training cohort was composed of around ten healthy donors, 3 female and 7 male. On average the donors were approximately 40 years old, and their ages spanned roughly 25 to 70 years. Whole blood from each healthy donor was obtained from a commercial supplier and was collected at three time points roughly 14 days apart. For immunosequencing, genomic DNA was extracted from whole blood that had not been sorted.

Concerning this clone itself: The antigen this receptor binds is unknown. No per-base quality is available; no much larger clone lies one base away.

Sequencing was performed on blood. The clonotype was recovered from a person aged 18 to 75 in good health. The chain is assembled from TRBV18 and TRBJ1-1, and 7 junction bases match TRBD1. The sequenced DNA is TGTGCCAGCTCACCGGGACAGTCTGAAGCTTTCTTT. This translates into CASSPGQSEAFF.